This T cell receptor beta chain is drawn from a study of breast tumors, draining lymph nodes, adjacent tissues. Breast cancer patients provided tissue from their axillary draining lymph nodes. This clonotype was seen just once. Its antigen is unknown. The CDR3 length is 19 residues. With 4 bases clipped from V and 0 bases from J, the junction kept 10 bases outside the gene matches. Germline CDR1 SGHKS, CDR2 YYEKEE (reference sequence). Points from the study as a whole: Tumor and nontumor repertoires were significantly more similar in luminal-like than in basal-like breast cancer. Tumor TCR diversity was below lymph nodes but above nontumor tissue.

TCRdb fed the multiplex PCR reads into MiXCR, producing one record per CDR3 protein. The sample contains about 140,000 distinct CDR3 sequences, around 20% of which appear only once. V usage is TRBV5-5 and J usage is TRBJ2-6; 10 bases align to TRBD1. The receptor was derived from a female donor with breast cancer. Some clones in this sample may be carry-over from other donors' samples. Sequenced sample: axillary lymph node tissue. The CDR3 nucleotides read TGTGCCAGCAGCCGGAACCGACAGGGGGCCGGCTCTGGGGCCAACGTCCTGACTTTC. Translation: CASSRNRQGAGSGANVLTF.